Each of the 25 T cell receptor beta chains below was sequenced from the same sample in a study of T cells in Graves' hyperthyroidism and ophthalmopathy (dated by TCRdb to the late 2010s). The library was prepared using multiplex PCR. Sequencing was performed on an Illumina HiSeq 2000. The TCR beta CDR3 regions were amplified from the RNA transcripts. The first round of RT-PCR for the TCR CDR3 was performed with the HTBI primer set and the Qiagen OneStep RT-PCR kit. Starting from the raw public reads, TCRdb applied fastp trimming at Q25, assembled clones with MiXCR and retained in-frame beta chains. Duplicate CDR3 protein sequences are folded into a single record with the most common DNA and genes. The sample table holds around 480,000 distinct CDR3 sequences, of which 13% to 15% were seen once. Less than 20% of the sample is held by the ten biggest clonotypes. Sequenced input: blood. The receptors come from a woman aged 18-35 years with Graves' hyperthyroidism.

This clonotype was counted ten times or more. The rearrangement joins TRBV6-5 to TRBJ2-7; 11 bases are a match to TRBD1. Germline V CDR1 and CDR2: MNHEY, SVGAGI. V lost 2 bases and J lost 5; bases outside the gene matches: 8. This CDR3 spans 16 amino acids. CDR3 in DNA: TGTGCCAGCAGTTACAGGGCGGGACAGGGGGTCCACGAGCAGTACTTC. Residues: CASSYRAGQGVHEQYF.

The chain couples TRBV7-9 to TRBJ1-2; D is uncertain. V was trimmed by 5 bases and J by 5 bases, leaving 18 bases between them. Germline V CDR1 and CDR2: SEHNR, FQNEAQ (reference sequence). This CDR3 has 15 residues. As DNA, the CDR3 is TGTGCCAGCAGCCCCTCCCGGGGTTTCCCTTATGGCTACACCTTC. Translating gives CASSPSRGFPYGYTF.

This clonotype was picked up many times. This chain joins TRBV6-1 and TRBJ2-2; D is perhaps TRBD1 or TRBD2 (5 bases each). The CDR3 sequence is 14 residues long. The germline gives CDR1 MNHNS, CDR2 SASEGT. V was shortened by 6 bases and J by 7 bases, with 15 bases between the two germline ends. Here the CDR3 DNA reads TGTGCCAGCAGGGACAAACTAGTTAGCGGGGAGCTGTTTTTT. Protein sequence: CASRDKLVSGELFF.

This clonotype has more than one count but fewer than ten. V and J are TRBV19 and TRBJ2-6; D might be TRBD1 (7 bases). The CDR3 is made up of 16 amino acids. Deletions cut 4 bases from V and 0 bases from J, with 10 bases between. Per the germline V gene, CDR1 is LNHDA and CDR2 is SQIVND (reference sequence). CDR3 in amino acids: CASSTQGGSGANVLTF. CDR3 nucleotides: TGTGCCAGTAGTACTCAGGGGGGCTCTGGGGCCAACGTCCTGACTTTC.

This clonotype was observed at least ten times. J is TRBJ1-2 and V is TRBV27; a weak D match, TRBD1 (5 bases). Deletions cut 0 bases from V and 6 bases from J, with 8 bases between. Germline V CDR1 and CDR2: MNHEY, SMNVEV (reference sequence). The length of the CDR3 is 13 residues. The CDR3 protein is CASSLSAGHGYTF. CDR3 in DNA: TGTGCCAGCAGTTTATCAGCAGGGCATGGCTACACCTTC.

There are many counts of this clonotype. The V and J genes are TRBV12-3 or TRBV12-4 and TRBJ2-1, with 14 bases lining up with TRBD2. Trimming took 6 bases from V and 5 from J; bases not matched to a gene: 18. This CDR3 region has 20 residues. The CDR3 is CASSPQRGTSGRGVNNEQFF. The DNA for the CDR3 is TGTGCCAGCAGCCCGCAGAGGGGGACTAGCGGGAGAGGGGTGAACAATGAGCAGTTCTTC.

This clonotype appeared many times. J is TRBJ2-1 and V is TRBV3-1; 13 bases are a match to TRBD2. The germline V gene has CDR1 LGHDT and CDR2 YNNKEL (reference sequence). The CDR3 has 18 amino acids. The junction had 10 bases not matched to a gene; V was cut back by 1 base and J by 7 bases. This CDR3 reads CASSQGTSGSFWGNEQFF. As DNA, the CDR3 is TGTGCCAGCAGCCAAGGGACTAGCGGGAGCTTCTGGGGGAATGAGCAGTTCTTC.

This clonotype was picked up many times. The chain is built from TRBV30 and TRBJ1-3, with TRBD1 identical over 11 bases. Germline V gene data show CDR1 as GTSNPN and CDR2 as SVGIG (reference sequence). Trimming removed 3 bases from V and 2 bases from J; junction bases left unmatched: 0. This CDR3 spans 14 amino acids. CDR3 region: CAWRGQGAGNTIYF. CDR3 nucleotide sequence: TGTGCCTGGAGGGGACAGGGGGCTGGAAACACCATATATTTT.

The J gene is TRBJ1-1, the V gene TRBV19, with D tentatively TRBD1 (5 bases). Germline lookup yields CDR1 LNHDA and CDR2 SQIVND (reference sequence). Trimming left V 6 bases short and J 1 base short, with 15 bases between. The CDR3 is made up of 15 amino acids. Here the CDR3 reads CASRNTGPKNTEAFF. As DNA, the CDR3 is TGTGCCAGTAGGAATACGGGGCCAAAGAACACTGAAGCTTTCTTT.

This clonotype was counted between two and nine times. The chain carries TRBV24-1 and TRBJ2-3, with D perhaps being TRBD1 or TRBD2 (6 bases each). The CDR3 spans 16 residues. Germline V gene lookup returns CDR1 KGHDR and CDR2 SFDVKD. The V end lost 0 bases, the J end lost 1 base, and 10 bases lay between the germline ends. CDR3 nucleotide sequence: TGTGCCACCAGTGATTTGGTTAGGGGGGGCACAGATACGCAGTATTTT. This codes for CATSDLVRGGTDTQYF.

This clonotype was observed many times. The V gene is TRBV2, the J gene TRBJ1-3; D possibly corresponds to TRBD1 (6 bases). V was pared by 7 bases and J by 12 bases, with 25 bases between. Germline values: CDR1 SNHLY, CDR2 FYNNEI. This CDR3 is 15 amino acids long. Written as DNA, the CDR3 is TGTGCCAGCACACCGTTGAGATCAGGGGAACGAAACATATATTTT. Protein: CASTPLRSGERNIYF.

At least ten counts were recorded for this clonotype. The V call is TRBV20-1, the J call TRBJ2-3; D is unresolved. V was pared by 5 bases and J by 6 bases, with 15 bases between. CDR1 is DFQATT, CDR2 SNEGSKA, per germline (reference sequence). This CDR3 contains 13 residues. This chain's CDR3 is CSAVWGAADTQYF. The DNA of the CDR3 is TGCAGTGCTGTTTGGGGTGCGGCGGATACGCAGTATTTT.

This clonotype was picked up many times. This sequence joins TRBV29-1 and TRBJ1-2; D remains ambiguous. The CDR3 covers 14 residues. Germline V lookup: CDR1 SQVTM, CDR2 ANQGSEA. Trimming shortened V by 0 bases and J by 8 bases, and 16 bases separated the two germline ends. CDR3 amino acids: CSVEDLPIRHGYTF. CDR3 coding DNA: TGCAGCGTTGAAGACCTCCCCATCCGCCACGGCTACACCTTC.

This clonotype occurred a few times. This chain joins TRBV12-3 or TRBV12-4 and TRBJ2-6; 9 bases are shared with TRBD1. The ends lost 6 bases at V and 3 bases at J; junction bases unmatched: 9. This CDR3 has 17 residues. The CDR3 DNA follows: TGTGCCAGCAGCTTACAGGGGGCTTATTTTGGGGCCAACGTCCTGACTTTC. It specifies CASSLQGAYFGANVLTF.

This sequence joins TRBV15 and TRBJ2-5; TRBD1 or TRBD2 may be the D gene (6 bases each). Trimming pared 1 base from V and 5 bases from J, leaving 11 bases between. From germline, CDR1 is LNHNV and CDR2 YYDKDF (reference sequence). CDR3 size: 14 residues. DNA for the CDR3: TGTGCCACCAGCAGAGGACCGGGGGCCGAGACCCAGTACTTC. It is translated as CATSRGPGAETQYF.

There are many counts of this clonotype. DNA of the CDR3: TGTGCCTGGAACAGGGGGGGGGGTCCTGAAGCTTTCTTT. This encodes CAWNRGGGPEAFF. The J gene is TRBJ1-1, the V gene TRBV30, with 8 positions matching TRBD1. This CDR3 has 13 residues. V was pared by 4 bases and J by 6 bases, with 7 bases of the junction left unmatched. Germline V gene sequence: CDR1 GTSNPN, CDR2 SVGIG (reference sequence).

The genes are TRBV9 and TRBJ2-7; 7 bases match TRBD1. In germline, CDR1 is SGDLS, CDR2 YYNGEE. The CDR3 consists of 14 residues. J gave up 4 bases and V 4 bases, and 8 bases lay outside the gene matches. In nucleotides, the CDR3 is TGTGCCAGCAGCAACGATGACAGGGTTTACGAGCAGTACTTC. This gives the protein CASSNDDRVYEQYF.

This clonotype was seen a few times. V is TRBV7-8 and J is TRBJ1-4; 7 bases agree with TRBD1. This CDR3 region has 14 residues. Germline V gives CDR1 SGHVS, CDR2 FQNEAQ. The junction had 5 bases not matched to a gene; V was cut back by 6 bases and J by 4 bases. Here the CDR3 reads CASRPGTVNEKLFF. The CDR3 region has the DNA TGTGCCAGCAGGCCGGGGACAGTTAATGAAAAACTGTTTTTT.

The chain joins TRBV6-2 or TRBV6-3 to TRBJ1-4, with 7 bases lining up with TRBD1. CDR3 size: 15 residues. Germline V gives CDR1 MNHEY, CDR2 SVGEGT. Germline trimming cut 2 bases from V and 3 bases from J; bases unmatched to any gene: 3. CDR3 residues: CASSYRDSPNEKLFF. CDR3 in DNA: TGTGCCAGCAGTTACCGGGACAGTCCTAATGAAAAACTGTTTTTT.

This clonotype occurred many times. The chain combines TRBV20-1 with TRBJ2-3; D not certain. The CDR3 totals 12 residues. Looked up from germline, CDR1 is DFQATT and CDR2 is SNEGSKA (reference sequence). V shed 3 bases and J shed 1 base, with 5 bases lying between them. CDR3 region: CSASVGTDTQYF. The CDR3 DNA reads TGCAGTGCTAGTGTAGGCACAGATACGCAGTATTTT.

This clonotype was recorded at least ten times. V usage is TRBV12-3 or TRBV12-4 and J usage is TRBJ2-5; D not resolved. Trimming took off 6 bases at V and 5 bases at J, with 7 bases between the two ends. The CDR3 length is 11 residues. CDR3 residues: CASRRTETQYF. The CDR3 DNA is TGTGCCAGCAGGAGGACGGAGACCCAGTACTTC.

Details on this clonotype: One end of the junction fails to match germline, which may point to a read error. The V and J genes are TRBV7-9 and TRBJ2-7; D is perhaps TRBD2 (7 bases). The CDR3 runs 15 residues. Per the germline V gene, CDR1 is SEHNR and CDR2 is FQNEAQ (reference sequence). CDR3 DNA: TGTGCCAACAGCTCGGGGGGCGGTAGCTCCTACGAGCAGTACTTC. Its translation: CANSSGGGSSYEQYF. The full variable domain, completed using reference TRBV7-9 and TRBJ2-7, is DTGVSQNPRHKITKRGQNVTFRCDPISEHNRLYWYRQTLGQGPEFLTYFQNEAQLEKSRLLSDRFSAERPKGSFSTLEIQRTEQGDSAMYLCANSSGGGSSYEQYFGPGTRLTVT.

The chain links TRBV28 to TRBJ2-6; D may be TRBD2 (6 bases). V lost 3 bases and J lost 0, with 12 bases in between. The CDR3 spans 17 residues. Germline values: CDR1 MDHEN, CDR2 SYDVKM. CDR3 protein: CASSLRSGSSGANVLTF. The CDR3 DNA reads as TGTGCCAGCAGTTTGCGATCCGGGAGCTCTGGGGCCAACGTCCTGACTTTC.

In DNA, the CDR3 is TGCAGTGAGGGGGGAAGGGAGGGCACTGAAGCTTTCTTT. It is translated as CSEGGREGTEAFF. The J gene is TRBJ1-1, the V gene TRBV20-1; D may be TRBD1 (6 bases). The CDR3 consists of 13 residues. Germline V CDR1 and CDR2: DFQATT, SNEGSKA (reference sequence). V gave up 7 bases and J gave up 4 bases, with 16 bases separating them.

This clonotype was observed many times. This chain connects TRBV9 to TRBJ1-3, with D possibly TRBD1 on 6 matching bases. Trimming shortened V by 1 base and J by 8 bases, and 16 bases separated the two germline ends. Germline V gives CDR1 SGDLS, CDR2 YYNGEE. The CDR3 totals 15 residues. The CDR3 region has the DNA TGTGCCAGCAGCGTACACAGGGTCTTAGAAGACACCATATATTTT. Protein sequence: CASSVHRVLEDTIYF.